The TCR beta chain under discussion was sequenced for a study of T cell responses to AZD1222 COVID-19 vaccine. Whole-study results and caveats: Unmutated variant regions are reportedly targeted by nearly half of spike-specific TCRs. Two doses of AZD1222 preceded a rise in Spike-specific TCR breadth and depth. There were mostly white British donors and more females than males, and clonal diversity was possibly underestimated. Regions 160-218 and 743-854 held dominance among vaccine-associated CD4 TCRs, which spanned spike.

About this clone: As yet, its antigen is unknown.

TCRdb keeps only in-frame clones here, not all; method: immunoSEQ multiplex PCR. This sample carries 200,000 to 250,000 clones, under 95% of them seen once, and the ten largest clones take 1%. Trimming shortened V by 7 bases and J by 2 bases, and 9 bases separated the two germline ends. CDR1 is ENHRY and CDR2 is SYGVKD in the germline V gene. The length of the CDR3 is 14 residues. The starting material was peripheral blood, obtained on day 0 of MenACWY control vaccination. This chain uses TRBV10-3 with TRBJ2-6; D call uncertain. The TCR sequence derives from an adult in good health. Written as DNA, the CDR3 is TGTGCCATCAATGATCGTCCTGGGGCCAACGTCCTGACTTTC. Translating gives CAINDRPGANVLTF.